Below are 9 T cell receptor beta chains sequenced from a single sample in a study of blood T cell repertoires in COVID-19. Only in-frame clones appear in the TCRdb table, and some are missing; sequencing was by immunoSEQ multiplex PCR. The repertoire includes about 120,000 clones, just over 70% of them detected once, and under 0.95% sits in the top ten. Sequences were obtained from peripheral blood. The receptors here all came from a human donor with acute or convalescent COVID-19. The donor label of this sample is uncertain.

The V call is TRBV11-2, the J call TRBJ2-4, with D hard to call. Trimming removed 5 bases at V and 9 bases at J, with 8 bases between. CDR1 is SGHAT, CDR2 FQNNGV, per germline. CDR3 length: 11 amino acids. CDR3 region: CASSTGPIQYF. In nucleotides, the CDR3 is TGTGCCAGCAGCACGGGTCCCATTCAGTACTTC.

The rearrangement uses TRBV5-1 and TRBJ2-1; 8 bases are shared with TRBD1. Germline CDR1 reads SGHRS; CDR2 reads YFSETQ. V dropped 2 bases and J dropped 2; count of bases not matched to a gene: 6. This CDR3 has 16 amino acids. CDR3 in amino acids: CASSFRPGQAYNEQFF. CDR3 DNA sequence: TGCGCCAGCAGCTTTCGTCCGGGACAGGCCTACAATGAGCAGTTCTTC.

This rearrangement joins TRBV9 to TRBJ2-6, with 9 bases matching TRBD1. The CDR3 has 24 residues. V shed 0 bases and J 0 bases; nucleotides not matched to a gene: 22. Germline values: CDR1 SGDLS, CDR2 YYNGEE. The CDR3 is CASSVAPRAGTGYEVSSGANVLTF. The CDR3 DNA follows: TGTGCCAGCAGCGTAGCCCCTCGAGCCGGGACAGGGTATGAAGTTTCCTCTGGGGCCAACGTCCTGACTTTC.

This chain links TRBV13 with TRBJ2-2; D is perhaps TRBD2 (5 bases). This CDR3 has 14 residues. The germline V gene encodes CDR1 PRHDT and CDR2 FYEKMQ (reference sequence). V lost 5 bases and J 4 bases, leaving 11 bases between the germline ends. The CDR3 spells CASSTTRGTGELFF. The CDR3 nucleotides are TGTGCCAGCAGCACCACACGGGGCACCGGGGAGCTGTTTTTT.

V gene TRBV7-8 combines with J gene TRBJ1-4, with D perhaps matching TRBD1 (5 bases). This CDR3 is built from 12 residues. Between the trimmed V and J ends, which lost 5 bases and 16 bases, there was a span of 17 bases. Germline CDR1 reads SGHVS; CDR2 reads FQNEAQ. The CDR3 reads CASSPSGREQFF. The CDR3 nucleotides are TGTGCCAGCAGCCCTAGTGGCAGGGAACAGTTTTTT.

The CDR3 DNA is TGTGCCAGCAGACTAAATGACAGGATGAACACTGAAGCTTTCTTT. It encodes CASRLNDRMNTEAFF. The V gene is TRBV28, the J gene TRBJ1-1; tentatively, D is TRBD1 (6 bases). Trimming left V 6 bases short and J 0 bases short, with 14 bases between. Per germline, CDR1 MDHEN and CDR2 SYDVKM. This CDR3 region has 15 residues.

CDR3 bases: TGTGCAAGTCGCTTAGGGTTCGGACTCCTTGGGGAGCTGTTTTTT. Its translation: CASRLGFGLLGELFF. V and J are TRBV12-2 and TRBJ2-2; the listed D gene, TRBD2, was not tested against the DNA. TRBV12-2 is deemed a pseudogene. The CDR3 extends over 15 amino acids.

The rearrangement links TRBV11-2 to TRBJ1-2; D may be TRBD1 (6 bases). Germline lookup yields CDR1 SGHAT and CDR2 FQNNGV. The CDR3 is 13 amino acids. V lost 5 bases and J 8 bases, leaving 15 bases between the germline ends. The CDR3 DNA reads TGTGCCAGCAGCCTGGGACAACGCGGGGGCTACACCTTC. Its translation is CASSLGQRGGYTF. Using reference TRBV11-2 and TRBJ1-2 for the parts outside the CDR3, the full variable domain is EAGVAQSPRYKIIEKRQSVAFWCNPISGHATLYWYQQILGQGPKLLIQFQNNGVVDDSQLPKDRFSAERLKGVDSTLKIQPAKLEDSAVYLCASSLGQRGGYTFGSGTRLTVV.

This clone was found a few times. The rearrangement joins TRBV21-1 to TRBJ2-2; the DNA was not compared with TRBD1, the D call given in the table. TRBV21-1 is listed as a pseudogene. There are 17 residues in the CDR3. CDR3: CASSKDGHPRDTGELFF. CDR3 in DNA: TGTGCCAGCAGCAAAGACGGACATCCAAGGGACACCGGGGAGCTGTTTTTT.